The source of this T cell receptor beta chain is a study of patients and donors after allogeneic stem cell transplantation (TCRdb year 2020). Trimming takes 4 bases from V and 0 bases from J, and the germline ends sit 14 bases apart. Sequences SGHRS (CDR1) and YFSETQ (CDR2) are obtained from the germline V gene. The CDR3 starts with the cysteine, ends with the phenylalanine, and has 16 residues. Just CDR3 DNA is preserved here, 48 bases in frame from base 1. Receptor libraries were prepared by RT-PCR. Sequencing was performed on a NextSeq 550. TCRdb took the public reads, trimmed them with fastp at Q25, ran MiXCR for clone calling and kept in-frame beta chains. Each record represents a unique CDR3 protein, reported with the most common genes and DNA among its rows. The table for this sample lists about 210,000 distinct CDR3 sequences; roughly 38% of them were counted only once. The ten most abundant clones make up 11% of the sample.

Details on this clonotype: There is no known antigen for this receptor. Base qualities are missing; no much larger clone stands one base away.

The sequenced sample was blood, either unsorted or a sorted T cell fraction (not recorded which). The chain is encoded by TRBV5-1 joined to TRBJ1-3; TRBD1 could be the D gene, as 5 bases match. The sequence was collected from a human donor who was either an allogeneic HSCT recipient or a stem cell or donor lymphocyte infusion donor (not recorded which). It is not recorded whose cells these are; they may come from a transplant donor. The DNA sequence is TGCGCCAGCAGCCCTCAGGGCGAGAGCTCTGGAAACACCATATATTTT. It translates as CASSPQGESSGNTIYF.